This T cell receptor beta chain was captured in a study of shared clonotypes between healthy human individuals. Assay used: immunoSEQ multiplex PCR; TCRdb lists only in-frame clones, some missing. The table includes more than 2,000,000 clones, 85% to 95% detected once. The CDR3 sequence is 11 residues long. Germline CDR1 is DFQATT and CDR2 is SNEGSKA (reference sequence). V was pared by 5 bases and J by 7 bases, with 9 bases between. The gene calls are TRBV20-1 and TRBJ2-4; no reliable D call. This sequence originates from a man in his late teens or twenties in good health. Some clones in this sample may be carry-over from other donors' samples. The sample consisted of naive CD4+ T cells from PBMCs. Subset in this sample: CD45RA+ positively selected. The CDR3, as DNA: TGCAGTGCTCCCTCCCCGAACATTCAGTACTTC. Translation gives CSAPSPNIQYF.